Given below is one T cell receptor beta chain in context. V was cut by 2 bases and J by 4 bases, with 3 bases left in between. CDR3 length: 13 residues. Per the germline V gene, CDR1 is SGHAT and CDR2 is FQNNGV. This entry is derived from a study of blood T cell repertoires in COVID-19. In the study overall: Whether acute or convalescent, the COVID-19 samples came from the United States, Italy and Spain. PBMCs, B-cell-depleted T cells, or T cells provided the cDNA or gDNA that made up the material.

The assay was immunoSEQ multiplex PCR, and TCRdb's table has in-frame clones only and misses some. The sample records around 400,000 clones, roughly 86% being singletons. Sequenced input: peripheral blood. The J gene is TRBJ1-6, the V gene TRBV11-2; the D is unclear. The sequence was collected from a woman in her fifties or sixties with COVID-19, enrolled during active disease. The CDR3 DNA reads TGTGCCAGCAGCTTACAGTATAATTCACCCCTCCACTTT. Its translation is CASSLQYNSPLHF.